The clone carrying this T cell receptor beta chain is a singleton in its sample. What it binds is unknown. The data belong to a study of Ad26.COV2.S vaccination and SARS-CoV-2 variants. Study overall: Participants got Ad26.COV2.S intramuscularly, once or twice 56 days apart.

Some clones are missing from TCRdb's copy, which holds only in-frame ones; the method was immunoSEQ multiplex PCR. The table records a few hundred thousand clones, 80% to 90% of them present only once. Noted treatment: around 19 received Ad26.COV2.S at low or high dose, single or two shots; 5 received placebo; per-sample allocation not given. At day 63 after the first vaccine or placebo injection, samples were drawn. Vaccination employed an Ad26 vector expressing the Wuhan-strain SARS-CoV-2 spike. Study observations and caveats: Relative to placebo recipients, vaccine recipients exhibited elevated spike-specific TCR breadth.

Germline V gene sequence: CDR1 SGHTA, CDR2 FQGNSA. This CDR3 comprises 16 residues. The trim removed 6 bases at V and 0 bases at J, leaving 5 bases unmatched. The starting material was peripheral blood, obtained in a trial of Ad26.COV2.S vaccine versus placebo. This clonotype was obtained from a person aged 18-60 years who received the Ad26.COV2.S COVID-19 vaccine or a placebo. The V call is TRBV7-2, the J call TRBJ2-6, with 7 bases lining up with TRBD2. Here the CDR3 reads CASRSGRGSGANVLTF. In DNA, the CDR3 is TGTGCCAGCAGGTCGGGGAGGGGCTCTGGGGCCAACGTCCTGACTTTC. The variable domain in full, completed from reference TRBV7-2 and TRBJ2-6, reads GAGVSQSPSNKVTEKGKDVELRCDPISGHTALYWYRQSLGQGLEFLIYFQGNSAPDKSGLPSDRFSAERTGGSVSTLTIQRTQQEDSAVYLCASRSGRGSGANVLTFGAGSRLTVL.